The 18 T cell receptor beta chains below were found in one sample sequenced in a study of blood T cell repertoires in COVID-19. Generated by immunoSEQ multiplex PCR, the TCRdb table keeps only in-frame clones and is missing some. The sample shows roughly 230,000 clones, just under 85% of them seen only once. Material: peripheral blood. The source of these receptors is a man between 50 and 59 years old with acute or convalescent COVID-19.

The chain combines TRBV7-9 with TRBJ2-1; 11 nucleotides align to TRBD2. The CDR3 sequence is 14 residues long. V lost 6 bases, J lost 6 bases, and 4 bases stayed unmatched. Looked up from germline, CDR1 is SEHNR and CDR2 is FQNEAQ (reference sequence). CDR3 protein: CASRTSGTFNEQFF. CDR3 coding DNA: TGTGCCAGCAGGACTAGCGGGACATTCAATGAGCAGTTCTTC.

The rearrangement links TRBV6-5 to TRBJ2-2, with 8 bases aligning to TRBD1. From germline, CDR1 is MNHEY and CDR2 SVGAGI. The CDR3 contains 15 residues. V lost 7 bases and J lost 1; bases outside the gene matches: 5. CDR3 nucleotide sequence: TGTGCCAGCAACTCCGGGACAGGGAACACCGGGGAGCTGTTTTTT. Its translation is CASNSGTGNTGELFF.

This chain joins TRBV12-3 or TRBV12-4 and TRBJ1-2; possible D gene TRBD1, 5 bases. V gave up 3 bases and J gave up 3 bases, with 8 bases separating them. This CDR3 has 13 amino acids. CDR3 bases: TGTGCCAGCAGTTTTCGGGGGGACTATGGCTACACCTTC. Amino acid sequence: CASSFRGDYGYTF.

The table lists this clone with many counts. V gene TRBV10-3 combines with J gene TRBJ2-3; 11 bases match TRBD2. Per the germline V gene, CDR1 is ENHRY and CDR2 is SYGVKD. CDR3 length: 14 residues. V shed 9 bases and J 4 bases; nucleotides not matched to a gene: 6. CDR3 coding DNA: TGTGCCATTACTAGCGGGAGAGTCCCAGATACGCAGTATTTT. Protein sequence: CAITSGRVPDTQYF.

V is TRBV30 and J is TRBJ2-3, with a possible D match to TRBD2 (5 bases). Trimming removed 1 base from V and 4 bases from J, with 12 bases in between. This CDR3 has 14 amino acids. Germline loops: CDR1 GTSNPN, CDR2 SVGIG (reference sequence). CDR3 DNA sequence: TGTGCCTGGAGTGACTCGGAGGAGGCAGATACGCAGTATTTT. Translating gives CAWSDSEEADTQYF. The full variable domain, rest sourced from reference TRBV30 and TRBJ2-3, is SQTIHQWPATLVQPVGSPLSLECTVEGTSNPNLYWYRQAAGRGLQLLFYSVGIGQISSEVPQNLSASRPQDRQFILSSKKLLLSDSGFYLCAWSDSEEADTQYFGPGTRLTVL.

The J gene is TRBJ2-3, the V gene TRBV5-8; a possible D gene is TRBD1 (6 bases). Germline V gene sequence: CDR1 SGHTS, CDR2 YDEGEE. The CDR3 spans 15 residues. Trimming stripped 3 bases from V and 4 bases from J, with 15 bases between. The CDR3 DNA sequence: TGTGCCAGCAGCTCCACAGGGTACAGTGCAGATACGCAGTATTTT. Protein product: CASSSTGYSADTQYF.

V usage is TRBV19 and J usage is TRBJ1-4; D perhaps matches TRBD1 (6 bases). V lost 4 bases and J lost 7, with 10 bases in between. This CDR3 has 13 residues. CDR1 and CDR2 from the germline V gene are LNHDA and SQIVND (reference sequence). Here the CDR3 reads CASSTNRAEKLFF. CDR3 bases: TGTGCCAGTAGTACGAACAGGGCTGAAAAACTGTTTTTT. Full variable domain (remainder filled in from reference TRBV19 and TRBJ1-4): DGGITQSPKYLFRKEGQNVTLSCEQNLNHDAMYWYRQDPGQGLRLIYYSQIVNDFQKGDIAEGYSVSREKKESFPLTVTSAQKNPTAFYLCASSTNRAEKLFFGSGTQLSVL.

The chain links TRBV30 to TRBJ1-2; D uncertain. Germline V gene data show CDR1 as GTSNPN and CDR2 as SVGIG (reference sequence). CDR3 length: 13 residues. Trimming removed 3 bases from V and 5 bases from J, with 13 bases in between. The CDR3 reads CAWRGSSLYGYTF. The CDR3 region has the DNA TGTGCCTGGAGAGGGAGTTCCCTTTATGGCTACACCTTC.

The rearrangement links TRBV2 to TRBJ1-2; D not resolved. CDR1 and CDR2 from the germline V gene are SNHLY and FYNNEI. V lost 0 bases and J lost 4, with 6 bases in between. The CDR3 covers 13 residues. Written as DNA, the CDR3 is TGTGCCAGCAGTGAAGCTGTCCGCTATGGCTACACCTTC. Translating gives CASSEAVRYGYTF.

The rearrangement joins TRBV9 to TRBJ2-5; 9 nucleotides agree with TRBD1. The CDR3 has 14 amino acids. Germline trimming cut 9 bases from V and 5 bases from J; bases unmatched to any gene: 11. Looked up from germline, CDR1 is SGDLS and CDR2 is YYNGEE. CDR3 sequence reads: CATLDRGCCETQYF. The CDR3 DNA is TGTGCCACCTTAGACAGGGGGTGTTGTGAGACCCAGTACTTC.

V and J are TRBV14 and TRBJ1-3, with D uncertain. The CDR3 contains 13 residues. Germline V gene lookup returns CDR1 SGHDN and CDR2 FVKESK. Trimming took off 5 bases at V and 0 bases at J, with 5 bases between the two ends. The CDR3 bases are TGTGCCAGCAGCAGCTTCTCTGGAAACACCATATATTTT. Its protein is CASSSFSGNTIYF. The entire variable domain, with the rest obtained from reference TRBV14 and TRBJ1-3, is as follows: EAGVTQFPSHSVIEKGQTVTLRCDPISGHDNLYWYRRVMGKEIKFLLHFVKESKQDESGMPNNRFLAERTGGTYSTLKVQPAELEDSGVYFCASSSFSGNTIYFGEGSWLTVV.

The chain is built from TRBV10-3 and TRBJ1-1, with D possibly matching TRBD1 (6 bases). CDR1 is ENHRY, CDR2 SYGVKD, per germline. The CDR3 consists of 13 residues. V gave up 2 bases and J gave up 10 bases, with 14 bases separating them. The CDR3 is CAISETKQGGAFF. The CDR3 coding sequence is TGTGCCATCAGTGAGACAAAACAGGGTGGAGCTTTCTTT.

The V and J genes are TRBV30 and TRBJ1-3; D unresolved. There are 14 residues in the CDR3. The germline V and J ends were trimmed by 0 bases and 4 bases, with 10 bases remaining between them. Germline V lookup: CDR1 GTSNPN, CDR2 SVGIG (reference sequence). The CDR3 DNA reads as TGTGCCTGGAGTGTGTCCGGGGTAGGAAACACCATATATTTT. This codes for CAWSVSGVGNTIYF.

The chain carries TRBV2 and TRBJ1-5; the D gene is possibly TRBD1 (6 bases). The germline CDR1 and CDR2 sequences are SNHLY and FYNNEI. The CDR3 has 11 residues. Trimming left V 8 bases short and J 9 bases short, with 11 bases between. Here the CDR3 DNA reads TGTGCCAGCTCGATCAGGGGGCCCCAGCATTTT. Residues: CASSIRGPQHF.

The V gene is TRBV19, the J gene TRBJ2-7; 8 bases are shared with TRBD1. Unmatched junction bases numbered 4, after V lost 1 base and J lost 2 bases. CDR1 and CDR2 from the germline V gene are LNHDA and SQIVND (reference sequence). This CDR3 region has 15 residues. The CDR3 here is CASSIGTGNTYEQYF. The CDR3 nucleotides read TGTGCCAGTAGTATAGGGACAGGGAATACCTACGAGCAGTACTTC. Filled out from reference TRBV19 and TRBJ2-7, the complete variable domain reads DGGITQSPKYLFRKEGQNVTLSCEQNLNHDAMYWYRQDPGQGLRLIYYSQIVNDFQKGDIAEGYSVSREKKESFPLTVTSAQKNPTAFYLCASSIGTGNTYEQYFGPGTRLTVT.

As regards this clone: In the same sample, other DNA sequences code for this CDR3. The rearrangement joins TRBV7-8 to TRBJ2-7; D remains unclear. V gave up 5 bases and J gave up 4 bases, with 6 bases separating them. Germline loops: CDR1 SGHVS, CDR2 FQNEAQ. This CDR3 has 11 amino acids. The CDR3 region is CASSPSYEQYF. CDR3 bases: TGTGCCAGCAGCCCCAGTTACGAGCAGTACTTC.

To note about this clone: This may stem from a read error, because a much larger clone lies one nucleotide away. The gene calls are TRBV25-1 and TRBJ1-5, with D unresolved. The germline V gene has CDR1 MGHDK and CDR2 SYGVNS. There are 12 residues in the CDR3. V lost 2 bases, J lost 4 bases, and 3 bases lay in between. CDR3 coding DNA: TGTGCCAGCAGTGAACTTAATCAGCCCCAGCATTTT. Residues: CASSELNQPQHF.

The V gene is TRBV28, the J gene TRBJ2-7; D is unclear. The V end lost 8 bases, the J end lost 6 bases, and 20 bases lay between the germline ends. CDR3 size: 14 residues. Germline CDR1 and CDR2: MDHEN and SYDVKM. This CDR3 is CASAVSVLYGEQYF. DNA for the CDR3: TGTGCCAGCGCTGTTTCGGTTTTGTACGGCGAGCAGTACTTC.